This T cell receptor beta chain was recorded in a study of blood T cell repertoires in COVID-19. The overall study: Specimens from acute and convalescent COVID-19 originated in the United States, Italy and Spain. Sample material is recorded as cDNA or gDNA derived from T cells, B-cell-depleted T cells, or PBMCs.

Authors' methods: Amplifying reference gene primers gave estimates of nucleated cell counts. Using immunoSEQ multiplex PCR, the repertoire was profiled, and TCRdb retains in-frame clones only, with some absent. That table furnishes V, J and clone size, whereas the DNA furnished D and trimming. The table includes around 700,000 clones, more than 80% detected once. The CDR3 consists of 14 residues. Per germline, CDR1 SGHDT and CDR2 YYEEEE. Trimming removed 4 bases at V and 5 bases at J, with 15 bases between. The chain combines TRBV5-6 with TRBJ2-5; D is unclear. Sequences were obtained from peripheral blood. The TCR originated in a woman aged 18 to 35 with acute or convalescent COVID-19. CDR3 residues: CASSQVTTTETQYF. Here the CDR3 DNA reads TGTGCCAGCAGCCAGGTAACAACGACGGAGACCCAGTACTTC.